The next 18 T cell receptor beta chains were all read from a single sample in a study of blood T cells in healthy people across ages. A second PCR, run for roughly 7 to 11 cycles, used a sample-barcoded 5' primer plus a J-beta primer mix. In TCRdb, the 5' RACE reads were re-called with MiXCR into one record per CDR3 protein. This sample has about 1.5 million distinct CDR3 sequences, with approximately 43% found just once. Sequences were obtained from blood. Every receptor here comes from a woman under 30 in good health.

J is TRBJ1-2 and V is TRBV7-2; D remains unclear. V shed 0 bases and J shed 0 bases, with 14 bases lying between them. The CDR3 contains 17 residues. Germline loops: CDR1 SGHTA, CDR2 FQGNSA. In DNA, the CDR3 is TGTGCCAGCAGCTTAGCGCAACATCCCTCAGCTAACTATGGCTACACCTTC. Its translation: CASSLAQHPSANYGYTF.

This chain uses TRBV12-3 or TRBV12-4 with TRBJ1-5; 8 nucleotides match TRBD1. Trimming removed 8 bases from V and 4 bases from J; junction bases left unmatched: 4. This CDR3 is built from 13 residues. The CDR3 DNA reads TGTGCCAGCGCGGGACAGGTAAATCAGCCCCAGCATTTT. Protein sequence: CASAGQVNQPQHF.

V is TRBV27 and J is TRBJ2-1; D is possibly TRBD1 (5 bases). The CDR3 runs 15 residues. In germline, CDR1 is MNHEY, CDR2 SMNVEV (reference sequence). V was pared by 11 bases and J by 3 bases, with 20 bases between. Written as DNA, the CDR3 is TGTGCCGGCACCCAAGGGGTGGGGAACTACAATGAGCAGTTCTTC. Its protein product is CAGTQGVGNYNEQFF.

V gene TRBV20-1 combines with J gene TRBJ2-6, with 7 bases matching TRBD1. The V gene end was trimmed by 6 bases and the J gene end by 1 base; junction bases not matched to a gene: 3. This CDR3 has 14 residues. Germline CDR1 DFQATT, CDR2 SNEGSKA (reference sequence). CDR3: CSAFRGSGANVLTF. Written as DNA, the CDR3 is TGCAGTGCGTTCAGGGGGTCTGGGGCCAACGTCCTGACTTTC.

The rearrangement uses TRBV28 and TRBJ2-7; TRBD1 matches 8 bases. The CDR3 totals 14 residues. V lost 6 bases to trimming and J lost 5 bases; unmatched junction nucleotides: 9. Per germline, CDR1 MDHEN and CDR2 SYDVKM. CDR3 sequence: CASRPATGDHEQYF. CDR3 DNA: TGTGCCAGCAGACCGGCGACAGGGGACCACGAGCAGTACTTC.

The chain joins TRBV15 to TRBJ1-1; D unresolved. Germline assignment: CDR1 LNHNV and CDR2 YYDKDF (reference sequence). The ends were cut back, 0 bases at V and 1 base at J, with 12 bases in the middle. CDR3 length: 16 amino acids. CDR3 sequence: CATSRDFRLENTEAFF. In nucleotides, the CDR3 is TGTGCCACCAGCAGAGATTTTCGTTTGGAGAACACTGAAGCTTTCTTT. Based on the CDR3 plus reference TRBV15 and TRBJ1-1, the full variable domain is DAMVIQNPRYQVTQFGKPVTLSCSQTLNHNVMYWYQQKSSQAPKLLFHYYDKDFNNEADTPDNFQSRRPNTSFCFLDIRSPGLGDTAMYLCATSRDFRLENTEAFFGQGTRLTVV.

The rearrangement links TRBV5-1 to TRBJ2-7, with 10 bases that match TRBD2. The J call may be in error: the DNA end matches TRBJ2-5 better. Germline CDR1 SGHRS, CDR2 YFSETQ. The CDR3 is made up of 17 amino acids. DNA for the CDR3: TGCGCCAGCAGCCCAACTAGCGGGGCGGCCCCCCGCGAGACCCAGTACTTC. Its protein product is CASSPTSGAAPRETQYF.

This sequence joins TRBV5-1 and TRBJ2-3, with D perhaps matching TRBD1 or TRBD2 (5 bases each). CDR1 is SGHRS, CDR2 YFSETQ, per germline. This CDR3 spans 13 amino acids. Trimming removed 3 bases at V and 8 bases at J, with 13 bases between. CDR3 loop: CASSSTGRVTQYF. CDR3 coding DNA: TGCGCCAGCAGCTCCACGGGACGAGTTACGCAGTATTTT.

This clonotype was counted a single time. The genes are TRBV5-1 and TRBJ2-3; D is possibly TRBD2 (5 bases). Germline loops: CDR1 SGHRS, CDR2 YFSETQ. The CDR3 runs 14 residues. Trimming took 7 bases from V and 2 from J, leaving 14 bases between them. As DNA, the CDR3 is TGCGCCAGCGCCCTCGACGGGAACACAGATACGCAGTATTTT. Translation: CASALDGNTDTQYF.

The chain uses TRBV6-1 and TRBJ2-7; 10 bases align to TRBD2. CDR3 size: 18 residues. With V trimmed by 8 bases and J by 7 bases, 23 bases remained unmatched. CDR1 and CDR2 (germline): MNHNS, SASEGT. In DNA form, the CDR3 reads TGTGCCAGCTCCCCGCTGCTAGCGGGAGTGGGCTCCTACAATGAGCAGTACTTC. Amino acid sequence: CASSPLLAGVGSYNEQYF.

V and J are TRBV20-1 and TRBJ2-3; TRBD2 agrees at 13 bases. J gave up 6 bases and V 5 bases, and 8 bases lay outside the gene matches. The V gene's germline CDR1 is DFQATT and CDR2 SNEGSKA (reference sequence). This CDR3 contains 15 residues. The CDR3 DNA follows: TGCAGTGCTCCACAACTAGCGGGGGGGCGTGATACGCAGTATTTT. It specifies CSAPQLAGGRDTQYF.

V usage is TRBV29-1 and J usage is TRBJ2-3; 10 bases align to TRBD2. Germline-derived CDR1 and CDR2 are SQVTM and ANQGSEA. V was pared by 6 bases and J by 5 bases, with 8 bases of the junction left unmatched. The CDR3 totals 14 residues. The CDR3 region is CSVVLAGEGDTQYF. CDR3 nucleotide sequence: TGCAGCGTAGTCCTAGCGGGAGAAGGAGATACGCAGTATTTT.

This chain connects TRBV4-1 to TRBJ2-1; D is uncertain. The tail of the sequence fits TRBJ2-7 better, so the J call may be wrong. Germline V gene data show CDR1 as MGHRA and CDR2 as YSYEKL. The CDR3 consists of 16 residues. DNA of the CDR3: TGCGCCAGCAGCTTAAACCGCGCGGAATCCTACAATGAGCAGTACTTC. This sequence encodes CASSLNRAESYNEQYF.

The sample holds a few counts of this clonotype. The V and J genes are TRBV20-1 and TRBJ2-5; 7 bases line up with TRBD2. Per germline, CDR1 DFQATT and CDR2 SNEGSKA (reference sequence). The V segment lost 0 bases and the J segment 5 bases; nucleotides outside the gene matches: 15. The CDR3 is made up of 17 amino acids. Here the CDR3 reads CSARDLGSGDPTETQYF. The CDR3 DNA is TGCAGTGCTAGAGATCTGGGCAGCGGGGACCCAACGGAGACCCAGTACTTC.

This clonotype was counted between two and nine times. The chain is built from TRBV4-1 and TRBJ1-2, with 7 bases fitting TRBD1. The V gene end was trimmed by 4 bases and the J gene end by 4 bases; junction bases not matched to a gene: 15. This CDR3 spans 17 amino acids. Germline V gene lookup returns CDR1 MGHRA and CDR2 YSYEKL. Here the CDR3 DNA reads TGCGCCAGCAGCCGAGGTATTGTGGACAGGCGGGGCTATGGCTACACCTTC. This encodes CASSRGIVDRRGYGYTF.

This clonotype was seen more than once but under ten times. The gene calls are TRBV20-1 and TRBJ2-7, with a tentative D call TRBD2 (5 bases). Trimming pared 8 bases from V and 0 bases from J, leaving 11 bases between. The CDR3 is 12 residues long. From germline, CDR1 is DFQATT and CDR2 SNEGSKA (reference sequence). The CDR3: CSSTRFSYEQYF. CDR3 bases: TGCAGTTCCACTAGGTTCTCCTACGAGCAGTACTTC.

The rearrangement joins TRBV5-5 to TRBJ1-1, with 9 bases aligning to TRBD1. V trimming: 4 bases; J trimming: 3 bases; junction bases outside the gene matches: 7. CDR1 is SGHKS and CDR2 is YYEKEE in the germline V gene (reference sequence). CDR3 size: 15 residues. CDR3 nucleotides: TGTGCCAGCAGCGAACGACAGGGGGGTTACACTGAAGCTTTCTTT. Translation: CASSERQGGYTEAFF.

This clonotype was picked up one time. The chain couples TRBV4-1 to TRBJ2-5; D not resolved. There are 16 residues in the CDR3. V gave up 0 bases and J gave up 3 bases, with 14 bases separating them. Germline loops: CDR1 MGHRA, CDR2 YSYEKL. The CDR3 region has the DNA TGCGCCAGCAGCCAAGATGGAGCCGCTAAAAAAGAGACCCAGTACTTC. It encodes CASSQDGAAKKETQYF.